Listed here are 5 T cell receptor beta chains from one sample, sequenced in a study of blood T cell repertoires in COVID-19. The method was immunoSEQ multiplex PCR; TCRdb's version includes in-frame clones alone and lacks a portion of them. This sample carries about 240,000 clones, around 86% of them seen once, and the ten largest clones take roughly 1.9%. Sequenced input: peripheral blood. These receptors originate from a man aged 25-45 years who had recovered from COVID-19.

The chain employs TRBV27 and TRBJ1-1; 10 nucleotides match TRBD1. The germline CDR1 and CDR2 sequences are MNHEY and SMNVEV (reference sequence). V shed 8 bases and J 7 bases; nucleotides not matched to a gene: 10. CDR3 length: 14 amino acids. The CDR3 DNA is TGTGCCAGCTTCCCGACAGGGGGCTACGGTGAAGCTTTCTTT. Translation: CASFPTGGYGEAFF.

The genes are TRBV5-1 and TRBJ1-2; possible D gene TRBD1, 5 bases. V was trimmed by 0 bases and J by 12 bases, leaving 15 bases between them. The CDR3 consists of 13 residues. CDR1 and CDR2 from the germline V gene are SGHRS and YFSETQ. The CDR3 is CASSLDRQQEHTF. Written as DNA, the CDR3 is TGCGCCAGCAGCTTGGATCGGCAACAGGAGCACACCTTC.

The rearrangement links TRBV5-1 to TRBJ2-7; 9 bases match TRBD1. This CDR3 spans 15 amino acids. Germline V gene sequence: CDR1 SGHRS, CDR2 YFSETQ. Trimming cost V 0 bases and J 4 bases; bases outside gene matches: 5. The CDR3 loop is CASSLGVTGGYEQYF. The CDR3 nucleotides are TGCGCCAGCAGCTTGGGAGTGACAGGGGGTTACGAGCAGTACTTC. The full variable domain, completed using reference TRBV5-1 and TRBJ2-7, is KAGVTQTPRYLIKTRGQQVTLSCSPISGHRSVSWYQQTPGQGLQFLFEYFSETQRNKGNFPGRFSGRQFSNSRSEMNVSTLELGDSALYLCASSLGVTGGYEQYFGPGTRLTVT.

This clone was observed a single time. V and J are TRBV10-2 and TRBJ2-5; 8 nucleotides align to TRBD2. The J segment lost 7 bases and the V segment lost 9 bases, leaving 10 bases of the junction unmatched. CDR3 length equals 13 residues. Germline V lookup: CDR1 WSHSY, CDR2 SAAADI. CDR3 sequence (DNA): TGCGCCAGTAACCGGGGGGGGGCGGGGACCCAGTACTTC. It codes for CASNRGGAGTQYF.

This clone turned up a few times. The V call is TRBV7-9, the J call TRBJ2-2; D gene unclear. The V and J ends lost 5 bases and 5 bases respectively, with 6 bases between them. This CDR3 comprises 12 residues. The V gene's germline CDR1 is SEHNR and CDR2 FQNEAQ (reference sequence). The CDR3 sequence is CASSPRTGELFF. CDR3 bases: TGTGCCAGCAGCCCTCGTACCGGGGAGCTGTTTTTT.